Below, one TCR beta chain is given with its context. This clone has just a few counts. Its antigen remains unidentified. Base-call qualities are not available, and no considerably larger clone is one nucleotide away. CDR1 and CDR2 are drawn from the germline V gene: SGHRS, YFSETQ. Taken from cysteine to phenylalanine, the CDR3 has 13 residues. Only the CDR3 region is kept as DNA, spanning 39 bases read in frame from base 1. Trimming takes 2 bases from V and 6 bases from J, and the germline ends sit 11 bases apart. These data are taken from a study of blood T cell repertoires in COVID-19 (dated by TCRdb to between 2020 and 2021). In the study overall: Samples covering the acute and convalescent phases of COVID-19 were provided by collaborators in the United States, Italy and Spain. The material from the prospective study consisted of cDNA or gDNA derived from T cells, B-cell-depleted T cells, or PBMCs. A freely available public database, intended as a resource for researchers studying the immune response to SARS-CoV-2, is where the repertoires were released. Deeply sampled blood TCRbeta repertoires from subjects exposed to, actively infected with, or recovered from COVID-19 were included in the dataset. The samples were drawn from the first 160 participants of the ongoing ImmuneRACE study and from some 1,300 subjects provided by 6 global collaborators. A de-identified subject ID, COVID-19 status, age in years and sex were almost always included in the sample metadata. HLA class I and class II types, where available, came from metadata supplied by the sample provider rather than from assay-based typing.

Collaborating institutions collected whole blood in K2EDTA tubes following their own protocols. For TCRbeta analysis, collaborator samples were shipped as frozen whole blood, as isolated PBMCs, or as DNA extracted from either sample type. Findings and caveats that apply to the study as a whole: The quantity of clinical and demographic metadata differed by source and by participant and was supplied without curation.

The immunoSEQ Assay, a bias-controlled multiplex PCR, was used to amplify TCRbeta CDR3 regions from genomic DNA. Under the source paper's analysis protocol: Nucleated cell counts per sample were estimated from amplification of reference gene primers within the assay. Sequence reads were collapsed and filtered to measure the absolute abundance of every unique TCRbeta CDR3 rearrangement. Productive Simpson clonality was computed per sample as the square root of Simpson's diversity index over productive rearrangements. TCRdb stores this immuneACCESS table with in-frame sequences only. Part of the clones is absent; in the studies checked, under half of the shortfall reflects unresolved V genes, and no reason is known for the rest. Clone size and the V and J calls come from that table; the DNA yielded D and trimming. This sample comprises 130,000 to 150,000 clones, 70% to 90% of them detected only once. Jointly, the top ten make up approximately 2.7% of the sample.

This TCR was sampled from a woman between 40 and 55 years old with active or convalescent COVID-19. The sequenced material came from peripheral blood. The sequence is built from TRBV5-1 and TRBJ1-2; a tentative D match to TRBD1 spans 6 bases. Here is the DNA: TGCGCCAGCAGCTTACAGGGTTCTCATGGCTACACCTTC. Its coded protein is CASSLQGSHGYTF.